Only a few counts were recorded for the clone carrying this T cell receptor (beta chain). Per germline, CDR1 LGHNT and CDR2 FRNRAP. V shed 2 bases and J shed 3 bases, with 10 bases lying between them. This CDR3 is built from 14 residues. The data are from a study of blood T cell repertoires in COVID-19. Per the original methods: From reference gene primer amplification, estimates of nucleated cell counts were derived. Generated by immunoSEQ multiplex PCR, the TCRdb table keeps only in-frame clones and is missing some. V, J and clone size reflect that table, while D and trimming were determined from the DNA. The sample consists of roughly 360,000 clones, 80% to 90% of them appearing once. Cohort allocation depended upon clinical history that participants reported. Recovery meant two consecutive negative NP/OP PCR tests, professional clearance, or resolved symptoms.

The sequence was obtained from a young man who had recovered from COVID-19. The genes are TRBV12-5 and TRBJ1-1; no clear D gene. The sequenced sample was PBMCs or T cells enriched from blood (not recorded which). The CDR3 nucleotides are TGTGCTAGTGGTTTGCTCCCCCGGGACACTGAAGCTTTCTTT. This sequence encodes CASGLLPRDTEAFF.